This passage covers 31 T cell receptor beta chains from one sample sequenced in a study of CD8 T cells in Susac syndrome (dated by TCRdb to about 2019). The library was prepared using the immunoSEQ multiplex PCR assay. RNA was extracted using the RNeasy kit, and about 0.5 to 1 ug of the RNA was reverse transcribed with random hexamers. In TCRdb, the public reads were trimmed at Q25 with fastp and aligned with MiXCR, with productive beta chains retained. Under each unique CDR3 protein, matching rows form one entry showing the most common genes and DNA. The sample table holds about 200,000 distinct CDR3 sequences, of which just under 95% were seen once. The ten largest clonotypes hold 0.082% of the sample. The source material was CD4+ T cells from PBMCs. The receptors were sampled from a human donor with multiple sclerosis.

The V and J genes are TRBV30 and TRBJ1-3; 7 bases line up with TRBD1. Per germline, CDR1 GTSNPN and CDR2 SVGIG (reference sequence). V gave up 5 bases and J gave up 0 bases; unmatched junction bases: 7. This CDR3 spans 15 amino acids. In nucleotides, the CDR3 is TGTGCCTGGGCAAAGGACAGGCCCTCTGGAAACACCATATATTTT. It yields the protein CAWAKDRPSGNTIYF.

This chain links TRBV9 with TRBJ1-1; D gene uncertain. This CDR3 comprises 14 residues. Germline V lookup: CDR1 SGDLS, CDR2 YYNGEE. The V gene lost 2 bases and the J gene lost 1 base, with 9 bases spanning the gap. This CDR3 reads CASSVEYGNTEAFF. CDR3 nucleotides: TGTGCCAGCAGCGTGGAGTATGGGAACACTGAAGCTTTCTTT.

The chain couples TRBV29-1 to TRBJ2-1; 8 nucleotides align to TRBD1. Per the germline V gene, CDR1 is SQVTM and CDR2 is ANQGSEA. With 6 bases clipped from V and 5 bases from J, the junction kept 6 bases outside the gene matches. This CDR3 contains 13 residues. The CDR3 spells CSVARTGNNEQFF. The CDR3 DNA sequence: TGCAGCGTGGCCCGGACAGGGAACAATGAGCAGTTCTTC.

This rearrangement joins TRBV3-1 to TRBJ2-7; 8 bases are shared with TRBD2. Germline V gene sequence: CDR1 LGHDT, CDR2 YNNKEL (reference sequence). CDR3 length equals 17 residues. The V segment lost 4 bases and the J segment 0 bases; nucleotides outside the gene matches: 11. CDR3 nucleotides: TGTGCCAGCAGCCTCGGGGGGGGACCGCCGATCTCCTACGAGCAGTACTTC. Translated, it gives CASSLGGGPPISYEQYF.

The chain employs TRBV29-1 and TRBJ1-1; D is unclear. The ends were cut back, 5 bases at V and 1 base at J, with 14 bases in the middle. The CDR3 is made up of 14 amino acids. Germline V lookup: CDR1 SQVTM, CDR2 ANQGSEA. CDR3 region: CSVRVDLKNTEAFF. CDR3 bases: TGCAGCGTTAGGGTGGATCTTAAGAACACTGAAGCTTTCTTT.

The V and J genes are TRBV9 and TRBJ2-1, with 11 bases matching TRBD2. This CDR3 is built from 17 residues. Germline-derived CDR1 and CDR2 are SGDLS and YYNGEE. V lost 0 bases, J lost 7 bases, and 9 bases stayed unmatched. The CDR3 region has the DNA TGTGCCAGCAGCGTAGGCCTAGCGGGAGGTTCTGGGAATGAGCAGTTCTTC. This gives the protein CASSVGLAGGSGNEQFF.

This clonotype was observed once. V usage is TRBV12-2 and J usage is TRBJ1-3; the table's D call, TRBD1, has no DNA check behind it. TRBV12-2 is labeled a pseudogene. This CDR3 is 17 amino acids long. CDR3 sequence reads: CASRLRGDRSSGNTIYF. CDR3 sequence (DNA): TGTGCAAGTCGCCTCCGGGGGGACAGGAGCTCTGGAAACACCATATATTTT.

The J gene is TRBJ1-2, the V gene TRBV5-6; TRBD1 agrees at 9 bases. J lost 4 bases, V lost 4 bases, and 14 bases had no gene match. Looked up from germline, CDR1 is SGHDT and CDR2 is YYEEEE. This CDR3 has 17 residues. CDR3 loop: CASSPGTGHDLGYGYTF. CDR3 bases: TGTGCCAGCAGCCCCGGGACAGGGCACGATTTAGGCTATGGCTACACCTTC.

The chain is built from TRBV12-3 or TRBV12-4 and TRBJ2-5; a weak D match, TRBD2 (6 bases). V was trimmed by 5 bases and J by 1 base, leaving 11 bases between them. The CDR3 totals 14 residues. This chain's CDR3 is CASSPWGVQETQYF. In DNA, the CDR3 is TGTGCCAGCAGTCCCTGGGGGGTCCAAGAGACCCAGTACTTC.

The chain's CDR3 is CASSLSAGGGQYF. CDR3 nucleotides: TGTGCCAGCAGTTTATCGGCAGGGGGCGGGCAGTACTTC. J is TRBJ2-7 and V is TRBV28, with 8 nucleotides matching TRBD1. V dropped 1 base and J dropped 9; count of bases not matched to a gene: 5. Germline V CDR1 and CDR2: MDHEN, SYDVKM. This CDR3 has 13 residues.

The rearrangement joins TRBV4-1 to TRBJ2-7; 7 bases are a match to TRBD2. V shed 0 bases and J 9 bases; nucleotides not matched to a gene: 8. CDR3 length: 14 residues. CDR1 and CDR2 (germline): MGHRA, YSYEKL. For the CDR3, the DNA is TGCGCCAGCAGCCAAGAACCAGGGACTACGAGGCAGTACGTC. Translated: CASSQEPGTTRQYV.

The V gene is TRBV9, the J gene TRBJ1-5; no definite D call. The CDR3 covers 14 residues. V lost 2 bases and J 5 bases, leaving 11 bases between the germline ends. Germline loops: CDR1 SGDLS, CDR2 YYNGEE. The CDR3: CASSVGLWDQPQHF. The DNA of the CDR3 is TGTGCCAGCAGCGTCGGACTGTGGGATCAGCCCCAGCATTTT.

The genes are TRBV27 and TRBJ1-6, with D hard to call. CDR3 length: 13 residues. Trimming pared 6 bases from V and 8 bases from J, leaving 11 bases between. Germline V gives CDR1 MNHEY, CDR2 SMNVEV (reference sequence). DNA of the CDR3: TGTGCCAGCAGGTCTGGATGGGATTCACCCCTCCACTTT. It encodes CASRSGWDSPLHF.

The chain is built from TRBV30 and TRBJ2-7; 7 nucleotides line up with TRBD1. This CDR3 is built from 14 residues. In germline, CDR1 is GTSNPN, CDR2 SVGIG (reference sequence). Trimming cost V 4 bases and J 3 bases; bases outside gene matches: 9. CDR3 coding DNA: TGTGCCTGGAACAAAGACAGGGCCCACTACGAGCAGTACTTC. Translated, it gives CAWNKDRAHYEQYF.

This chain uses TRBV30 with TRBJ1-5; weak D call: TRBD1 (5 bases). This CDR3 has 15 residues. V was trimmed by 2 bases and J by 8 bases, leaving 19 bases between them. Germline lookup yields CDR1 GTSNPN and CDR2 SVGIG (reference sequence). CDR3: CAWSKSGTSIKPQHF. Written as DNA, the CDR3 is TGTGCCTGGAGTAAATCCGGGACCTCGATCAAGCCCCAGCATTTT.

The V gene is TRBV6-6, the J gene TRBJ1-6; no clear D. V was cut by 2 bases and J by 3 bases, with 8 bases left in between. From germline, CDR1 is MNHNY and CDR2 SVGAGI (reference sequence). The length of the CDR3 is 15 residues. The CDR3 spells CASSYGTDYNSPLHF. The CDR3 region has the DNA TGTGCCAGCAGTTACGGTACAGACTATAATTCACCCCTCCACTTT.

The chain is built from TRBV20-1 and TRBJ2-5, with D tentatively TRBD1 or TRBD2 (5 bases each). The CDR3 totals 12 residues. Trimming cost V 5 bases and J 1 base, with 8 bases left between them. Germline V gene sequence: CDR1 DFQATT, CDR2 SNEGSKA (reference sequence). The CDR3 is CSALGVQETQYF. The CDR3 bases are TGCAGTGCTTTGGGGGTCCAAGAGACCCAGTACTTC.

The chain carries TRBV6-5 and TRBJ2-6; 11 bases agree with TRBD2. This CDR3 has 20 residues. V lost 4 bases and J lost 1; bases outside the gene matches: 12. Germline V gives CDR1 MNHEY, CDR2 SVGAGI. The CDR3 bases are TGTGCCAGCAGTTCGCCTAGCGGGGGGCCTCTGAAGTCTGGGGCCAACGTCCTGACTTTC. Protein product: CASSSPSGGPLKSGANVLTF.

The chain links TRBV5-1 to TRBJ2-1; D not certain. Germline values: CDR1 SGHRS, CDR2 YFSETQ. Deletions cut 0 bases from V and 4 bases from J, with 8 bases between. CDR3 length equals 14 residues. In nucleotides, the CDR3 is TGCGCCAGCAGCTTGGACAGAGCTTACAATGAGCAGTTCTTC. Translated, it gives CASSLDRAYNEQFF.

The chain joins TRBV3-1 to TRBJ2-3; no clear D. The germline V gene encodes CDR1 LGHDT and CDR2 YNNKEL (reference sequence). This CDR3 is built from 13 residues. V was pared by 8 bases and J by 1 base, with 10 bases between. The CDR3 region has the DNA TGTGCCAGCCGAGCCTTGGGCACAGATACGCAGTATTTT. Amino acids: CASRALGTDTQYF.

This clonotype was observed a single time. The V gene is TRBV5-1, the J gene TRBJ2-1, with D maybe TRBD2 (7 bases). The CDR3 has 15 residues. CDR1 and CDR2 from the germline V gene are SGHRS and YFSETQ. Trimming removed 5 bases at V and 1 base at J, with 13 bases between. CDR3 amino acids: CASSYGGASYNEQFF. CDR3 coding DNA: TGCGCCAGCAGTTATGGGGGGGCATCCTACAATGAGCAGTTCTTC.

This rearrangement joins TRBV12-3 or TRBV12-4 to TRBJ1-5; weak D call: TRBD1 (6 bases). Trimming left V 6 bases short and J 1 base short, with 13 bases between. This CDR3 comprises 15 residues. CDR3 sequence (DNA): TGTGCCAGCAGGCTTGAGGGGGTGAGCAATCAGCCCCAGCATTTT. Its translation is CASRLEGVSNQPQHF.

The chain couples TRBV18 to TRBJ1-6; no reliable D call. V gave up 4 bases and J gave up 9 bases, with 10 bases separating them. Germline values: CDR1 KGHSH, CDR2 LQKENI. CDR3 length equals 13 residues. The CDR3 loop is CASSLKESSPLHF. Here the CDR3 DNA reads TGTGCCAGCTCACTAAAGGAGAGTTCACCCCTCCACTTT.

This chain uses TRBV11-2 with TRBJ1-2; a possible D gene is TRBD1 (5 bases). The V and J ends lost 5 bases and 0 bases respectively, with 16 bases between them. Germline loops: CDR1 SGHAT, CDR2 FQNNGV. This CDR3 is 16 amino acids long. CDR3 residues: CASSPPGLRANYGYTF. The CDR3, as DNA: TGTGCCAGCAGCCCCCCGGGGCTCAGAGCTAACTATGGCTACACCTTC.

This chain's CDR3 is CASSQNGGTNSPLHF. The CDR3 coding sequence is TGTGCCAGCAGCCAGAATGGGGGGACCAATTCACCCCTCCACTTT. The chain recombines TRBV3-1 with TRBJ1-6; TRBD1 might be the D (5 bases). The CDR3 loop spans 15 amino acids. Trimming cost V 3 bases and J 7 bases, with 13 bases left between them. From germline, CDR1 is LGHDT and CDR2 YNNKEL (reference sequence). The full variable domain, in which reference TRBV3-1 and TRBJ1-6 provide the parts outside the CDR3, is DTAVSQTPKYLVTQMGNDKSIKCEQNLGHDTMYWYKQDSKKFLKIMFSYNNKELIINETVPNRFSPKSPDKAHLNLHINSLELGDSAVYFCASSQNGGTNSPLHFGNGTRLTVT.

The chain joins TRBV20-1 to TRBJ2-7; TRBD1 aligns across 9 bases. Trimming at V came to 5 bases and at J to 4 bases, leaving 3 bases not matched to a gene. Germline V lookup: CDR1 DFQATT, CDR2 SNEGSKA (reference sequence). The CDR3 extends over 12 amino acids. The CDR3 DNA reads TGCAGTGCTTCGGGACAGGGTTACGAGCAGTACTTC. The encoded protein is CSASGQGYEQYF.

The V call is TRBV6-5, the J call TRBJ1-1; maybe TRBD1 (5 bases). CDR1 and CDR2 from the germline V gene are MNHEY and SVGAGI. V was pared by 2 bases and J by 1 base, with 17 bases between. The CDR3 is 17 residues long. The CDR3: CASSYPPRPGKNTEAFF. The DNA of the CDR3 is TGTGCCAGCAGTTACCCACCTAGGCCAGGGAAGAACACTGAAGCTTTCTTT.

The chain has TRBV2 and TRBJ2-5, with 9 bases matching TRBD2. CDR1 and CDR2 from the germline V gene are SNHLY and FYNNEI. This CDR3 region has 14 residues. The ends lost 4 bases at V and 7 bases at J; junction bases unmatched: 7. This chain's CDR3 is CASSGVAGAGTQYF. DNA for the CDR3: TGTGCCAGCAGTGGAGTAGCGGGGGCCGGGACCCAGTACTTC.

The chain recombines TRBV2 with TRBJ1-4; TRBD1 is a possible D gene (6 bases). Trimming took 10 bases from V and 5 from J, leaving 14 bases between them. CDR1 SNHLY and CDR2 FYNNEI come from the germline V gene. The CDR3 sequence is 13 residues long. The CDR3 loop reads CATTRTVNEKLFF. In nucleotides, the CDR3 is TGTGCCACCACCAGGACAGTGAATGAAAAACTGTTTTTT. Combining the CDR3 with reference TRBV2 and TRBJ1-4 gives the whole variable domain EPEVTQTPSHQVTQMGQEVILRCVPISNHLYFYWYRQILGQKVEFLVSFYNNEISEKSEIFDDQFSVERPDGSNFTLKIRSTKLEDSAMYFCATTRTVNEKLFFGSGTQLSVL.

The CDR3 DNA follows: TGTGCCACCTCTATTGGGCGGGGGAGCACAGATACGCAGTATTTT. It translates to CATSIGRGSTDTQYF. The V call is TRBV24-1, the J call TRBJ2-3, with 7 bases aligning to TRBD2. This CDR3 spans 15 amino acids. CDR1 is KGHDR and CDR2 is SFDVKD in the germline V gene. V lost 9 bases and J lost 0; bases outside the gene matches: 8.

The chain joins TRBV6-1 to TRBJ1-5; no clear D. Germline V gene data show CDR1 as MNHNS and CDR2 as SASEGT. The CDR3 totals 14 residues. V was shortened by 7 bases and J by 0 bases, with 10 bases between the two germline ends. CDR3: CASKELSSNQPQHF. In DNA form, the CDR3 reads TGTGCCAGCAAGGAACTTAGTAGCAATCAGCCCCAGCATTTT.